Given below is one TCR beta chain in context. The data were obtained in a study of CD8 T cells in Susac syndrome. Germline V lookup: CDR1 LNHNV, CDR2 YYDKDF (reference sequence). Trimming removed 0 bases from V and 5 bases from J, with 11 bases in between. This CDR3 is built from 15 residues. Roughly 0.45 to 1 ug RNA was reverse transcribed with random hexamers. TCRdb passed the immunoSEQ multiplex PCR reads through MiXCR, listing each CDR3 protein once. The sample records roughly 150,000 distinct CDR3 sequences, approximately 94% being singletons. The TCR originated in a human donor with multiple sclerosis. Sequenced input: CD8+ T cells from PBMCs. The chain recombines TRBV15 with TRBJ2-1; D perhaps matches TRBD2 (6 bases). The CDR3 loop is CATSREGGGDNEQFF. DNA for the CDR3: TGTGCCACCAGCAGAGAAGGCGGAGGGGACAATGAGCAGTTCTTC.